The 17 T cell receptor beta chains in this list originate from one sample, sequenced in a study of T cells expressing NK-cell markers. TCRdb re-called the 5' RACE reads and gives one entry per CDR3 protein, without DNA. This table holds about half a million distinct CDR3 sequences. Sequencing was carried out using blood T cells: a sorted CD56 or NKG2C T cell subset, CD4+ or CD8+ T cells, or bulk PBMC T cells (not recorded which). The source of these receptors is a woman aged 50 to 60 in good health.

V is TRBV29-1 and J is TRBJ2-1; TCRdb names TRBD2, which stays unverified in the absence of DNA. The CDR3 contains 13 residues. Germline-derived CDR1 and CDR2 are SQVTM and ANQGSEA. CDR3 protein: CSAAPGWDNEQFF.

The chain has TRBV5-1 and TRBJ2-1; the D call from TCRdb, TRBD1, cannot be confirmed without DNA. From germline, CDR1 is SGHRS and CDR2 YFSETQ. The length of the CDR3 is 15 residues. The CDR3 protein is CASSLSGQWGGEQFF.

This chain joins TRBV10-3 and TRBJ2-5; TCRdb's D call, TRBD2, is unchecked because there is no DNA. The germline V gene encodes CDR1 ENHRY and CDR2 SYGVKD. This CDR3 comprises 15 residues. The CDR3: CASRTSGSEGETQYF.

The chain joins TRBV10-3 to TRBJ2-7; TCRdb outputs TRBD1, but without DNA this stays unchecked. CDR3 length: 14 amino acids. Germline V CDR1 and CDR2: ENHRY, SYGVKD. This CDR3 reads CAISESAGSQGQYF.

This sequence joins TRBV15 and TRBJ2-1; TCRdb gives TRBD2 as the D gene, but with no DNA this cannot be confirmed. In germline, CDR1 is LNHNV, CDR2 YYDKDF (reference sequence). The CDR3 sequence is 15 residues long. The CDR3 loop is CATQTSGTPHNEQFF.

The CDR3 region is CSVESWADNTTSYNEQFF. The chain joins TRBV29-1 to TRBJ2-1; there is no DNA to check the TCRdb D call of TRBD1. The V gene's germline CDR1 is SQVTM and CDR2 ANQGSEA. This CDR3 contains 18 residues.

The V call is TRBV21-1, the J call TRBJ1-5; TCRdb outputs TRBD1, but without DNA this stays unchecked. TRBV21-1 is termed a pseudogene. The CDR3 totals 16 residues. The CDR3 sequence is CASRRQGSPKAQPQHF.

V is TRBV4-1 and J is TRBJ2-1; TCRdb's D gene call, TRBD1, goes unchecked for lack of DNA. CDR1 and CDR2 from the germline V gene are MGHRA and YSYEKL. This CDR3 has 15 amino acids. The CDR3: CASSQTGTGDNEQFF.

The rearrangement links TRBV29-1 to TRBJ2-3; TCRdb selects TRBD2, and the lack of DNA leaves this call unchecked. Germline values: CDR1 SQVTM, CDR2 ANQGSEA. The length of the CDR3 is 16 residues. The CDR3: CSVESQRGWFADTQYF.

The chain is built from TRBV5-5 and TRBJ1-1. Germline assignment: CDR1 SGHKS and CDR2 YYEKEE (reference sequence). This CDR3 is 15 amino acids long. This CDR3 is CASSPNGLSRIEAFF.

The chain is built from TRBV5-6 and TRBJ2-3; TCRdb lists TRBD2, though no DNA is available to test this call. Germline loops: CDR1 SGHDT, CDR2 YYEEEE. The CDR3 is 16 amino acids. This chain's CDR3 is CASSLRLAGGQDTQYF. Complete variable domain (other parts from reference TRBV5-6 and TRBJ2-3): DAGVTQSPTHLIKTRGQQVTLRCSPKSGHDTVSWYQQALGQGPQFIFQYYEEEERQRGNFPDRFSGHQFPNYSSELNVNALLLGDSALYLCASSLRLAGGQDTQYFGPGTRLTVL.

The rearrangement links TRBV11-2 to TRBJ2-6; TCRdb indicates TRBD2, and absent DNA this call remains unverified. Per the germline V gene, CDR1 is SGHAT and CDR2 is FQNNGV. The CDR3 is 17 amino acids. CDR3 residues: CASSFSSGISGANVLTF.

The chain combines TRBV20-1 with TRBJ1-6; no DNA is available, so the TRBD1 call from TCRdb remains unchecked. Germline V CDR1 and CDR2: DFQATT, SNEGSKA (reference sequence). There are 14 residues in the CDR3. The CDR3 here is CSARDQGWGSPLHF.

This chain's CDR3 is CASSPPMHEQFF. V is TRBV7-2 and J is TRBJ2-1. Germline-derived CDR1 and CDR2 are SGHTA and FQGNSA. CDR3 length: 12 residues.

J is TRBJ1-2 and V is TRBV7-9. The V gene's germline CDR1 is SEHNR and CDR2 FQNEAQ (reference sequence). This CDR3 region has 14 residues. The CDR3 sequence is CASSSSRRNYGYTF.

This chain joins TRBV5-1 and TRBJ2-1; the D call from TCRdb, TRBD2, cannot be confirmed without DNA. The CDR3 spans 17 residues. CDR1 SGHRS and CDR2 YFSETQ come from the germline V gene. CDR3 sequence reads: CASSLGLGLAAGGEQFF. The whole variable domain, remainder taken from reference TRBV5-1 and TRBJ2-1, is KAGVTQTPRYLIKTRGQQVTLSCSPISGHRSVSWYQQTPGQGLQFLFEYFSETQRNKGNFPGRFSGRQFSNSRSEMNVSTLELGDSALYLCASSLGLGLAAGGEQFFGPGTRLTVL.

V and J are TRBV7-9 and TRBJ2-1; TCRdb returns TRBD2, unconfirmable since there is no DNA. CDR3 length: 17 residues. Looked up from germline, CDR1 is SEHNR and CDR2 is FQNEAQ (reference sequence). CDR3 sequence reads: CASSLGFGGIGLNEQFF.